The 18 T cell receptor beta chains below were found in one sample sequenced in a study of T cell responses to AZD1222 COVID-19 vaccine. Here immunoSEQ multiplex PCR was the method, and the copy in TCRdb shows in-frame clones only, minus some. This table holds approximately 120,000 clones, 88% found once. The source was peripheral blood, collected 28 days after the second AZD1222 dose. The receptors stem from an adult who received the AZD1222 COVID-19 vaccine.

The V and J genes are TRBV6-5 and TRBJ1-1; TRBD1 is a possible D gene (5 bases). The CDR3 covers 11 residues. V was pared by 7 bases and J by 8 bases, with 11 bases between. Germline-derived CDR1 and CDR2 are MNHEY and SVGAGI. CDR3 coding DNA: TGTGCCAGCAACCTCGGGGGGGAAGCTTTCTTT. Its protein product is CASNLGGEAFF.

This sequence joins TRBV7-9 and TRBJ1-1; D call uncertain. Germline values: CDR1 SEHNR, CDR2 FQNEAQ (reference sequence). The CDR3 totals 13 residues. V lost 4 bases, J lost 2 bases, and 8 bases lay in between. The CDR3 sequence: CASSSGPNTEAFF. The DNA for the CDR3 is TGTGCCAGCAGCTCTGGTCCCAACACTGAAGCTTTCTTT.

V is TRBV4-2 and J is TRBJ1-4; D ambiguous. The V end lost 0 bases, the J end lost 8 bases, and 13 bases lay between the germline ends. The length of the CDR3 is 15 residues. CDR1 and CDR2 (germline): LGHNA, YNFKEQ. In DNA, the CDR3 is TGTGCCAGCAGCCAAGATCAGAGTAGGCGCGAAAAACTGTTTTTT. Protein sequence: CASSQDQSRREKLFF.

The chain joins TRBV2 to TRBJ1-1; 7 bases agree with TRBD1. Looked up from germline, CDR1 is SNHLY and CDR2 is FYNNEI. Trimming cost V 3 bases and J 4 bases; bases outside gene matches: 8. The CDR3 contains 15 residues. The chain's CDR3 is CASSEQGVARTEAFF. The CDR3 DNA sequence: TGTGCCAGCAGTGAGCAGGGGGTGGCTCGCACTGAAGCTTTCTTT.

The V gene is TRBV19, the J gene TRBJ1-5, with TRBD1 matching over 7 bases. Germline assignment: CDR1 LNHDA and CDR2 SQIVND (reference sequence). Trimming cost V 5 bases and J 0 bases; bases outside gene matches: 4. CDR3 size: 15 residues. In DNA, the CDR3 is TGTGCCAGTAGTGTACAGGGGTTTAGCAATCAGCCCCAGCATTTT. This gives the protein CASSVQGFSNQPQHF.

The V call is TRBV5-1, the J call TRBJ2-7; TRBD2 aligns across 8 bases. CDR3 length: 17 residues. Per the germline V gene, CDR1 is SGHRS and CDR2 is YFSETQ. Losses at the gene ends were 0 bases for V and 3 bases for J; bases not matched to a gene: 11. The CDR3 here is CASSLAWGSGNLYEQYF. DNA of the CDR3: TGCGCCAGCAGCTTGGCATGGGGTAGCGGGAATCTCTACGAGCAGTACTTC. Based on the CDR3 plus reference TRBV5-1 and TRBJ2-7, the full variable domain is KAGVTQTPRYLIKTRGQQVTLSCSPISGHRSVSWYQQTPGQGLQFLFEYFSETQRNKGNFPGRFSGRQFSNSRSEMNVSTLELGDSALYLCASSLAWGSGNLYEQYFGPGTRLTVT.

V usage is TRBV5-1 and J usage is TRBJ1-6, with 9 bases that match TRBD1. CDR1 and CDR2 (germline): SGHRS, YFSETQ. The CDR3 totals 16 residues. After removal of 5 bases from V and 6 bases from J, the junction contained 9 bases not matched to a gene. The CDR3 DNA follows: TGCGCCAGCAGTACAGAGGGACAGGGTATTAATTCACCCCTCCACTTT. Its protein is CASSTEGQGINSPLHF.

This chain joins TRBV3-1 (or the pseudogene TRBV3-2) and TRBJ2-6; D is unresolved. CDR1 and CDR2 (germline): LGHDT, YNNKEL (reference sequence). This CDR3 spans 14 amino acids. V dropped 7 bases and J dropped 0 bases, with 7 bases sitting between them. Here the CDR3 reads CASKDNSGANVLTF. In DNA form, the CDR3 reads TGTGCCAGCAAAGACAACTCTGGGGCCAACGTCCTGACTTTC.

This chain joins TRBV30 and TRBJ1-1; weak D call: TRBD1 (5 bases). Germline V lookup: CDR1 GTSNPN, CDR2 SVGIG (reference sequence). Trimming took 0 bases from V and 4 from J, leaving 9 bases between them. The CDR3 spans 13 residues. The CDR3, as DNA: TGTGCCTGGAGTGTAGTTGGGGGCACTGAAGCTTTCTTT. Translated: CAWSVVGGTEAFF.

The rearrangement uses TRBV3-1 (or the pseudogene TRBV3-2) and TRBJ1-2, with D possibly TRBD1 on 6 matching bases. This CDR3 has 14 residues. V gave up 8 bases and J gave up 3 bases, with 16 bases separating them. Germline V gene sequence: CDR1 LGHDT, CDR2 YNNKEL (reference sequence). CDR3 protein: CASRDKSNYYGYTF. The CDR3 DNA sequence: TGTGCCAGCCGGGACAAATCAAACTACTATGGCTACACCTTC.

This clone came up many times. The V and J genes are TRBV10-1 and TRBJ2-7; tentatively, D is TRBD2 (6 bases). The germline CDR1 and CDR2 sequences are WNHNN and SYGVQD (reference sequence). CDR3 length equals 12 residues. V shed 9 bases and J shed 0 bases, with 9 bases lying between them. CDR3 amino acids: CAREGFSYEQYF. The CDR3 coding sequence is TGCGCCAGGGAGGGGTTCTCCTACGAGCAGTACTTC.

The V gene is TRBV18, the J gene TRBJ2-1; D is possibly TRBD2 (7 bases). Between the trimmed V and J ends, which lost 2 bases and 5 bases, there was a span of 13 bases. CDR1 is KGHSH, CDR2 LQKENI, per germline. This CDR3 spans 15 amino acids. CDR3 protein: CASSPGGARDNEQFF. Written as DNA, the CDR3 is TGTGCCAGCTCACCAGGGGGGGCTAGGGACAATGAGCAGTTCTTC.

This chain uses TRBV5-6 with TRBJ2-5; D is undetermined. V shed 0 bases and J shed 1 base, with 7 bases lying between them. The germline V gene has CDR1 SGHDT and CDR2 YYEEEE. This CDR3 comprises 14 residues. CDR3 loop: CASSLVSSQETQYF. In DNA, the CDR3 is TGTGCCAGCAGCTTGGTGTCTTCCCAAGAGACCCAGTACTTC.

The chain is built from TRBV28 and TRBJ2-1; D may correspond to TRBD1 or TRBD2 (5 bases each). Germline values: CDR1 MDHEN, CDR2 SYDVKM. The V end lost 8 bases, the J end lost 3 bases, and 11 bases lay between the germline ends. There are 13 residues in the CDR3. CDR3 in DNA: TGTGCCAGCTGTGGGGCGGGCTACAATGAGCAGTTCTTC. Its protein is CASCGAGYNEQFF.

This clone was observed a few times. The rearrangement uses TRBV28 and TRBJ2-5; 8 bases agree with TRBD1. The CDR3 has 15 residues. Germline V lookup: CDR1 MDHEN, CDR2 SYDVKM. The V segment lost 4 bases and the J segment 3 bases; nucleotides outside the gene matches: 7. CDR3 region: CASSSGGQDEETQYF. The CDR3 DNA sequence: TGTGCCAGCAGTTCAGGGGGACAGGACGAAGAGACCCAGTACTTC.

The rearrangement links TRBV19 to TRBJ1-2, with 7 positions matching TRBD1. The CDR3 extends over 14 amino acids. With 4 bases clipped from V and 3 bases from J, the junction kept 5 bases outside the gene matches. Germline V gene lookup returns CDR1 LNHDA and CDR2 SQIVND (reference sequence). The CDR3, as DNA: TGTGCCAGTAGTACCCCGGGGACAGACTATGGCTACACCTTC. It specifies CASSTPGTDYGYTF.

V gene TRBV7-9 combines with J gene TRBJ2-5, with no clear D. The CDR3 length is 13 residues. Trimming took off 6 bases at V and 2 bases at J, with 10 bases between the two ends. In germline, CDR1 is SEHNR, CDR2 FQNEAQ (reference sequence). DNA for the CDR3: TGTGCCAGCAGTCGTACCCCACAAGAGACCCAGTACTTC. Translation gives CASSRTPQETQYF.

The chain joins TRBV19 to TRBJ2-1, with TRBD1 matching 8 bases. This CDR3 region has 16 residues. J lost 3 bases, V lost 3 bases, and 7 bases had no gene match. Per germline, CDR1 LNHDA and CDR2 SQIVND (reference sequence). CDR3 sequence: CASSITHRGVYNEQFF. The DNA for the CDR3 is TGTGCCAGTAGTATCACACACAGGGGGGTCTACAATGAGCAGTTCTTC.